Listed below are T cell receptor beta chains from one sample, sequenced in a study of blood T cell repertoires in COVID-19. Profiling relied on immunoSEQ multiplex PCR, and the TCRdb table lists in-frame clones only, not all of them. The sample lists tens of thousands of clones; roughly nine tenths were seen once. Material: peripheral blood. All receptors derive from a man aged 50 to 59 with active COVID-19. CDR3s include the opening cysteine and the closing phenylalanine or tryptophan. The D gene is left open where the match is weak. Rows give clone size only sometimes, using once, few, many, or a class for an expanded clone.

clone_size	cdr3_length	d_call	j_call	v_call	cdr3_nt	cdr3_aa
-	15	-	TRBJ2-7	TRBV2	TGTGCCAGCAGTAAAAGTGGGCAGGGAGGTCGCGAGCAGTACTTC	CASSKSGQGGREQYF
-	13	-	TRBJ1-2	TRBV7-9	TGTGCCAGCAGCTTAGCAGGGGCAGATGGCTACACCTTC	CASSLAGADGYTF
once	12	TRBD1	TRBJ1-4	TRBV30	TGTGCCGGCGACAGGGATAATGAAAAACTGTTTTTT	CAGDRDNEKLFF
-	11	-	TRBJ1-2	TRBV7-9	TGTGCCAGCTCCCAGGTGTATGGCTACACCTTC	CASSQVYGYTF
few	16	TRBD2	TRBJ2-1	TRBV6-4	TGTGCCAGTTTTAGCGGGGGGGCCGGCCCCAACAATGAGCAGTTCTTC	CASFSGGAGPNNEQFF
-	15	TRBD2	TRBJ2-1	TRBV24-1	TGTGCCACCAGTGATACTAGCGGGGCCTACAATGAGCAGTTCTTC	CATSDTSGAYNEQFF
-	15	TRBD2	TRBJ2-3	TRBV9	TGTGCCAGCAGCGTAGCCGAGCGGGGGGCAAATACGCAGTATTTT	CASSVAERGANTQYF
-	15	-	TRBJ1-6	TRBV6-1	TGTGCCAGCAGTGAGCTGCCGAAGAGCGGTTCACCCCTCCACTTT	CASSELPKSGSPLHF
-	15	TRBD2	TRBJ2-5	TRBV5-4	TGTGCCAGCAGCTTGACTAGCGGGGCGGAAGAGACCCAGTACTTC	CASSLTSGAEETQYF
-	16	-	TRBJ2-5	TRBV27	TGTGCCAGCAGTTTAAGGGGCAGACCACTCCAAGAGACCCAGTACTTC	CASSLRGRPLQETQYF
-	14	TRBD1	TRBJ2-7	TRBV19	TGTGCCAGTACCCAGGGACAGGGGATCCACGAGCAGTACTTC	CASTQGQGIHEQYF
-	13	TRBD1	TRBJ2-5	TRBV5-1	TGCGCCAGCACGACAGGGGTCGGGAAGACCCAGTACTTC	CASTTGVGKTQYF
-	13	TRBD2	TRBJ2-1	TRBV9	TGTGCCAGCAGTCTCGGGGGGGCCAATGAGCAGTTCTTC	CASSLGGANEQFF
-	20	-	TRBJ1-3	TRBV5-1	TGCGCCAGCAGCTTGTCCGGGACAAGCTACCTAAGTGACTCTGGAAACACCATATATTTT	CASSLSGTSYLSDSGNTIYF
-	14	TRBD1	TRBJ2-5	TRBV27	TGTGCCAGCAGTCCCAGGGGGCATGGGGAGACCCAGTACTTC	CASSPRGHGETQYF
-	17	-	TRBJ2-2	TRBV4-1	TGCGCCAGCAGTTCCACAGAGAGACAGCGCAACACCGGGGAGCTGTTTTTT	CASSSTERQRNTGELFF
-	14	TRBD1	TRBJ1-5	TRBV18	TGTGCCAGCTCAGGGACAGCGGTTAATCAGCCCCAGCATTTT	CASSGTAVNQPQHF
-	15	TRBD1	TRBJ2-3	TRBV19	TGTGCCAGTAGCAAGGACAGGGAGTTGACAGATACGCAGTATTTT	CASSKDRELTDTQYF